This TCR beta chain was identified in a study of a mutant IDH1 vaccine in newly diagnosed glioma. Background on the study: Vaccines were begun 4-6 weeks after radiotherapy alone, or with temozolomide cycles. Those enrolled had earlier been treated with radiotherapy, temozolomide, or both, mostly both.

This clone occurred once. As yet, its antigen is unknown. Clones were read by immunoSEQ multiplex PCR, and TCRdb kept only the in-frame ones, dropping some. The sample includes 50,000 to 65,000 clones, around 86% seen only once; the top ten take over 2.5%. This sample's time point: week 47, end of study. One vaccine dose held 300 ug of mutant IDH1 20-mer peptide and came with topical imiquimod. The source material was PBMCs, sampled from a glioma patient whose treatment included an IDH1 peptide vaccine. The receptor was derived from a woman between 45 and 65 years old with glioma.

CDR3 protein: CTSSLPWTRVNTGELFF. CDR3 nucleotide sequence: TGCACCAGCAGCCTACCTTGGACTAGGGTGAACACCGGGGAGCTGTTTTTT. J is TRBJ2-2 and V is TRBV1; TRBD2 is the table's D call, not checked against the DNA. TRBV1 is listed as a pseudogene. The CDR3 is 17 amino acids.